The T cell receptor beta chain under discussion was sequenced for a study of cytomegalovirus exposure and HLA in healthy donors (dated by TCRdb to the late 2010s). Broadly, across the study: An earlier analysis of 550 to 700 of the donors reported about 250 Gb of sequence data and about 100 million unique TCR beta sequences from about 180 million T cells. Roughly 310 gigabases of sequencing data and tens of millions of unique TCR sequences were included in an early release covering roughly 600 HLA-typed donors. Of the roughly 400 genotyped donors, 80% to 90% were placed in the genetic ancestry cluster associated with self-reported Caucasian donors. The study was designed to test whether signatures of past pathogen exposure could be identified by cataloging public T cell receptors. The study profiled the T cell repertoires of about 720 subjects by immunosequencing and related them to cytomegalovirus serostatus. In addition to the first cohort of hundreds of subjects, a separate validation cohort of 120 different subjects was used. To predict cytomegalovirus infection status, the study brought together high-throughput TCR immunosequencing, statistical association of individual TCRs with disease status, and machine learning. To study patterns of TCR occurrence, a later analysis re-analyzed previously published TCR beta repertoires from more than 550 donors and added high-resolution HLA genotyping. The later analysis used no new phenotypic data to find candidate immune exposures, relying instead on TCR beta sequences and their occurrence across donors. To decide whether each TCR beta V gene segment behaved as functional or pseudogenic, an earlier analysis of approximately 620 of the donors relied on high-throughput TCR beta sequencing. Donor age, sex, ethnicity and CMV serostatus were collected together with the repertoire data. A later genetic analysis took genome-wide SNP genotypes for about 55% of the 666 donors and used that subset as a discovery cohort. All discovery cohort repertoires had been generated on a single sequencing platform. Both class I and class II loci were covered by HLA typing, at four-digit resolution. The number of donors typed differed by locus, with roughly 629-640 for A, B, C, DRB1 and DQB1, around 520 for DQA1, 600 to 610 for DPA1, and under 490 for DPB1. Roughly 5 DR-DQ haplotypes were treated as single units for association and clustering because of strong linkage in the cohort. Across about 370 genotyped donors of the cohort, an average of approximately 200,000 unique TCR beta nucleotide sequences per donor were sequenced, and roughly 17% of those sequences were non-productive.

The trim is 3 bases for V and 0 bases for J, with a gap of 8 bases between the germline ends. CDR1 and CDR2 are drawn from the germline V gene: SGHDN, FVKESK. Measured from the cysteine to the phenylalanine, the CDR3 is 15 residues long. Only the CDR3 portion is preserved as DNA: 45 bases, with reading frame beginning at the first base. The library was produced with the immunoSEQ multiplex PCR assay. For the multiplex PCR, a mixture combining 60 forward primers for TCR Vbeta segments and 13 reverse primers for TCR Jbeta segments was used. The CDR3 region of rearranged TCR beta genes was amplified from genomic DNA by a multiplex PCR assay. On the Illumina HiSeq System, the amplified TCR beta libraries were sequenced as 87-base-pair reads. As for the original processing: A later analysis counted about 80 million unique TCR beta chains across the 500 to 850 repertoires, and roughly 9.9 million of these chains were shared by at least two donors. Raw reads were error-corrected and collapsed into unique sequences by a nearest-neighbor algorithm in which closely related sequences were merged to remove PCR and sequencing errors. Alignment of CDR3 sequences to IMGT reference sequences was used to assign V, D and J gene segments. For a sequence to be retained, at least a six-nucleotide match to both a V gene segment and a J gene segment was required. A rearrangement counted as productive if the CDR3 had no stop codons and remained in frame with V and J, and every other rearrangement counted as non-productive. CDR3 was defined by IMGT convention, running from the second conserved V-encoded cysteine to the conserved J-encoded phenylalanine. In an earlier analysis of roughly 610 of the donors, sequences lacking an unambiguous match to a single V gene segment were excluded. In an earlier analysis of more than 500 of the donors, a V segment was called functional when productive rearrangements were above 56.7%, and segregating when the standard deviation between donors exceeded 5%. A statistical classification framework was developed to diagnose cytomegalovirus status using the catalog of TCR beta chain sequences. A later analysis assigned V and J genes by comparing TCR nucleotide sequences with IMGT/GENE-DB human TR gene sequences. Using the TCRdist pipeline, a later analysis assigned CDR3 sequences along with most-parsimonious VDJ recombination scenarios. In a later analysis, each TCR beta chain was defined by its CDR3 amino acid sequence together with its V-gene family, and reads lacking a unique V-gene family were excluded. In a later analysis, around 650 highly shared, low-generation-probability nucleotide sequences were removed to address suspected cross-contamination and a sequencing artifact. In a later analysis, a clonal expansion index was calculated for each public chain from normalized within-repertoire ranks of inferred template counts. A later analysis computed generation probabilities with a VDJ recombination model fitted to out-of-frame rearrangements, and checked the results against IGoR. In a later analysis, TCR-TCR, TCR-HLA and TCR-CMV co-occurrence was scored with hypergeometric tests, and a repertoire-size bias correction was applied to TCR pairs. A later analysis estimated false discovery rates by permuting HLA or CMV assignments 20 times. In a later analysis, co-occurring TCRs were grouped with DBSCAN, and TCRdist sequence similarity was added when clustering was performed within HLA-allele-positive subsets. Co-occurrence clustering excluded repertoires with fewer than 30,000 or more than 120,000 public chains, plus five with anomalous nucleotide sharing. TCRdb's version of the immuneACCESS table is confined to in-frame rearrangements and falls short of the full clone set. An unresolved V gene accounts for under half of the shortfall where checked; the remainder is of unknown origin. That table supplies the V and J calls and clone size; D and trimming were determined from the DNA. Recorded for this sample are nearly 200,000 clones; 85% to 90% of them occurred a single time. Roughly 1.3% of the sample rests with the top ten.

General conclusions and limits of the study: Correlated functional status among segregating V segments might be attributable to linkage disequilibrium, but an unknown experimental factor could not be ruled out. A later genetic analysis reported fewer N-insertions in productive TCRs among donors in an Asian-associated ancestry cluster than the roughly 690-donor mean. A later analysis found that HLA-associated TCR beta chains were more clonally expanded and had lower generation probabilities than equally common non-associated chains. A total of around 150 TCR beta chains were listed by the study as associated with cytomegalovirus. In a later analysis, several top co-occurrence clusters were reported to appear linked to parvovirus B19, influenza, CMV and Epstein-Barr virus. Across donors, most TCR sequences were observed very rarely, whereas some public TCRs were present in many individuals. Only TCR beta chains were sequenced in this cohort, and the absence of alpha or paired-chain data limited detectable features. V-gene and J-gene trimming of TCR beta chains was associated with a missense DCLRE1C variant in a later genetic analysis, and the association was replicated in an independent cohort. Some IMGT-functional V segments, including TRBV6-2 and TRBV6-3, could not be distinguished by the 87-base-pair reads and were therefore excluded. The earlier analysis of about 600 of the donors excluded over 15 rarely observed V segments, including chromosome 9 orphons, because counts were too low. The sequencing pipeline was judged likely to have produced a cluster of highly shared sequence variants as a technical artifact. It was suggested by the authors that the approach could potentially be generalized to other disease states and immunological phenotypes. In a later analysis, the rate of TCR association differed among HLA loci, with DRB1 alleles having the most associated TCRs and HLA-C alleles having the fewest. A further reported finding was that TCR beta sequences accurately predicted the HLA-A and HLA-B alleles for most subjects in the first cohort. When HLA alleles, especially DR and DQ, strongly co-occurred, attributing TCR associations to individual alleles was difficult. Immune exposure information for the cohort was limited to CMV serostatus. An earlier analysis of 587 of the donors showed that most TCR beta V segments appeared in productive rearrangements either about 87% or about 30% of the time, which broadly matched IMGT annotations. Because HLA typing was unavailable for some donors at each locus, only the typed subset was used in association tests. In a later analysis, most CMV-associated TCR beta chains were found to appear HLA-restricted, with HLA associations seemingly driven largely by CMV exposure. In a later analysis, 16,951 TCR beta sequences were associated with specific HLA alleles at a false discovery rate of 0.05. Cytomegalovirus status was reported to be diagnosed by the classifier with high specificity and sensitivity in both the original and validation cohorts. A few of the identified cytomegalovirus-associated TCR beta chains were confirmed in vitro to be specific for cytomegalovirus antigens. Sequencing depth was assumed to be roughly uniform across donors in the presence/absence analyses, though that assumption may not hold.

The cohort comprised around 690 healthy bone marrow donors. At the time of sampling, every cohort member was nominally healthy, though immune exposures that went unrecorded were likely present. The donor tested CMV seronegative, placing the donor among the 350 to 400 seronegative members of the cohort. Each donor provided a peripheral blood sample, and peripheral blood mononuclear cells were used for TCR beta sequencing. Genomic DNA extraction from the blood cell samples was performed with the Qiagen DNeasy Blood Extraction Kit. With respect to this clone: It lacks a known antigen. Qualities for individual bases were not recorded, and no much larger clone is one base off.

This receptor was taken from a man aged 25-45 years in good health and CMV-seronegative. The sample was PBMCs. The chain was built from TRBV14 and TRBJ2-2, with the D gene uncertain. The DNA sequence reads TGTGCCAGCAGCCAGGTATACACGAACACCGGGGAGCTGTTTTTT. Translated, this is CASSQVYTNTGELFF.